The rows below give T cell receptor beta chains drawn from one sample of a study of CD8 T cells in Susac syndrome. TCRdb ran MiXCR on the immunoSEQ multiplex PCR reads and lists one entry per CDR3 protein. The data contain about 24,000 distinct CDR3 sequences, around 93% of them singletons. Sequenced sample: CD8+ T cells from PBMCs. These receptor sequences come from a human donor with Susac syndrome. Both conserved end residues are part of each CDR3. Each record gives: D gene, V gene, clone size, J gene, CDR3 DNA, CDR3 protein. D genes are given only for firm matches. Clone size appears in some rows only: once, few, many, or a class for an expanded clone.

.	TRBV7-9	.	TRBJ1-6	TGTGCCAGCAGCCCCGGCCCTGGGGATACGTATAATTCACCCCTCCACTTT	CASSPGPGDTYNSPLHF
TRBD2	TRBV28	.	TRBJ2-6	TGTGCCAGCAGTGTTGCCTGGGACTACATCTCTGGGGCCAACGTCCTGACTTTC	CASSVAWDYISGANVLTF
.	TRBV19	.	TRBJ1-1	TGTGCCAGTAGTCTCCACGTGAACACTGAAGCTTTCTTT	CASSLHVNTEAFF
TRBD2	TRBV9	.	TRBJ2-6	TGTGCCAGCAGCGTCGGACTAGCGGGGGGCCAAAGCTCTGGGGCCAACGTCCTGACTTTC	CASSVGLAGGQSSGANVLTF
TRBD1	TRBV7-2	.	TRBJ2-7	TGTGCCAGCAGCCCAGGGGGATCCGAGCAGTACTTC	CASSPGGSEQYF
TRBD1	TRBV4-3	.	TRBJ2-7	TGCGCCAGCAGCCTCGGGACAGGGGACCACGAGCAGTACTTC	CASSLGTGDHEQYF
.	TRBV5-6	once	TRBJ2-1	TGTGCCAGCAGCTTGGGTTCAGGAGGCGAGCAGTTCTTC	CASSLGSGGEQFF
TRBD1	TRBV5-1	.	TRBJ2-7	TGCGCCAGCAGCCCAGGTCAGGGGGCGCGGTACGAGCAGTACTTC	CASSPGQGARYEQYF
.	TRBV11-2	.	TRBJ2-2	TGTGCCAGCAGCCCTCTCGTGGGGGGGGAGCTGTTTTTT	CASSPLVGGELFF
TRBD1	TRBV24-1	.	TRBJ1-2	TGTGCCACCAGTGATTTGACAGGGGAGGAAGGCTACACCTTC	CATSDLTGEEGYTF
.	TRBV7-9	.	TRBJ2-3	TGTGCCAGCAGCCCGGCCCGCACAGATACGCAGTATTTT	CASSPARTDTQYF
.	TRBV4-1	.	TRBJ1-5	TGCGCCAGCAGCCAAGATAGAGGCCAGCCCCAGCATTTT	CASSQDRGQPQHF
TRBD2	TRBV4-3	.	TRBJ2-3	TGCGCCAGCAGCCAAGGGGCTAGCGGGGTTATAGATACGCAGTATTTT	CASSQGASGVIDTQYF
.	TRBV28	.	TRBJ2-3	TGTGCCAGCGGTGCTGGGGCCCGAAATACGCAGTATTTT	CASGAGARNTQYF
.	TRBV7-2	.	TRBJ2-2	TGTGCCAGCAGCTTGGGTTTTGGCTACACCGGGGAGCTGTTTTTT	CASSLGFGYTGELFF
.	TRBV12-3/TRBV12-4	.	TRBJ1-5	TGTGCCAGCACCCCATTAGGCGGGAATCAGCCCCAGCATTTT	CASTPLGGNQPQHF
TRBD2	TRBV4-3	.	TRBJ2-7	TGCGCCAGCAGCCAGTTTAGCGGGGGGGAGACCGCCTACGAGCAGTACTTC	CASSQFSGGETAYEQYF
.	TRBV6-5	.	TRBJ2-7	TGTGCCAGCAGTTACTCGTCCAGGGGCCGGTACGAGCAGTACTTC	CASSYSSRGRYEQYF
.	TRBV7-9	.	TRBJ1-1	TGTGCCAGCAGCTTAAGCAGATTGAACACTGAAGCTTTCTTT	CASSLSRLNTEAFF
.	TRBV9	.	TRBJ2-1	TGTGCCAGCAGCGTCTCCTACAATGAGCAGTTCTTC	CASSVSYNEQFF
.	TRBV9	.	TRBJ2-3	TGTGCCAGCAGCGTAGCGGTAGATAGCACAGATACGCAGTATTTT	CASSVAVDSTDTQYF
.	TRBV9	.	TRBJ1-1	TGTGCCAGCAGCGTTAACGGAGAAAGCGCTGAAGCTTTCTTT	CASSVNGESAEAFF
TRBD2	TRBV7-3	.	TRBJ2-1	TGTGCCAGCAGCCTTGTAGCGGGGAGCTCCTACAATGAGCAGTTCTTC	CASSLVAGSSYNEQFF